The rows below give T cell receptor beta chains drawn from one sample of a study of T cell responses to AZD1222 COVID-19 vaccine. Assay: immunoSEQ multiplex PCR; the TCRdb copy retains only in-frame clones and omits some. The sample consists of roughly 150,000 clones, about nine tenths of them appearing once. The starting material was peripheral blood, obtained on day 0 of AZD1222 vaccination. The source is an adult in good health. The CDR3 runs from the conserved cysteine through the conserved F or W. A D gene is named only where the DNA matches it firmly. Clone size is given for some rows only: seen once, a few or many times, or a class if the clone is expanded.

v_gene: TRBV19; d_gene: TRBD1; j_gene: TRBJ1-6; abundance: -; CDR3aa: CASTGRDRGYSPLHF; CDR3nt: TGTGCCAGTACCGGCCGGGACAGGGGTTATTCACCCCTCCACTTT
v_gene: TRBV7-2; d_gene: -; j_gene: TRBJ2-1; abundance: -; CDR3aa: CASSLKSGTSHNEQFF; CDR3nt: TGTGCCAGCAGCTTAAAATCGGGAACTAGCCACAATGAGCAGTTCTTC
v_gene: TRBV18; d_gene: -; j_gene: TRBJ2-1; abundance: -; CDR3aa: CASSPRDNEQFF; CDR3nt: TGTGCCAGCTCACCACGGGACAATGAGCAGTTCTTC
v_gene: TRBV28; d_gene: -; j_gene: TRBJ2-2; abundance: -; CDR3aa: CASSFSGELFF; CDR3nt: TGTGCCAGCAGTTTCTCTGGGGAGCTGTTTTTT
v_gene: TRBV4-1; d_gene: -; j_gene: TRBJ1-5; abundance: few; CDR3aa: CASSQALYPGPQHF; CDR3nt: TGCGCCAGCAGCCAAGCGTTATATCCGGGCCCCCAGCATTTT
v_gene: TRBV20-1; d_gene: -; j_gene: TRBJ1-5; abundance: -; CDR3aa: CSASNQPQHF; CDR3nt: TGCAGTGCTAGCAATCAGCCCCAGCATTTT
v_gene: TRBV9; d_gene: -; j_gene: TRBJ1-2; abundance: -; CDR3aa: CASSELTPINREKGGYTF; CDR3nt: TGTGCCAGCAGCGAACTAACTCCGATTAACAGGGAGAAAGGGGGCTACACCTTC
v_gene: TRBV3-1/TRBV3-2; d_gene: TRBD1; j_gene: TRBJ1-2; abundance: -; CDR3aa: CASSQDTGTGVYGYTF; CDR3nt: TGTGCCAGCAGCCAAGATACCGGGACAGGGGTGTATGGCTACACCTTC
v_gene: TRBV12-3/TRBV12-4; d_gene: -; j_gene: TRBJ1-5; abundance: -; CDR3aa: CASSGTPHQPQHF; CDR3nt: TGTGCCAGCAGTGGGACGCCGCATCAGCCCCAGCATTTT
v_gene: TRBV4-2; d_gene: -; j_gene: TRBJ1-1; abundance: once; CDR3aa: CASSQQGEAFF; CDR3nt: TGTGCCAGCAGCCAACAGGGAGAAGCTTTCTTT
v_gene: TRBV7-9; d_gene: -; j_gene: TRBJ1-4; abundance: -; CDR3aa: CASSSTYDRNEKLFF; CDR3nt: TGTGCCAGCAGCTCAACCTATGACAGGAATGAAAAACTGTTTTTT
v_gene: TRBV3-1/TRBV3-2; d_gene: -; j_gene: TRBJ2-7; abundance: -; CDR3aa: CASSPFLATSSYEQYF; CDR3nt: TGTGCCAGCAGCCCGTTTCTAGCGACGAGCTCCTACGAGCAGTACTTC
v_gene: TRBV7-9; d_gene: -; j_gene: TRBJ1-5; abundance: -; CDR3aa: CASSLGNQPQHF; CDR3nt: TGTGCCAGCAGCTTAGGGAATCAGCCCCAGCATTTT
v_gene: TRBV28; d_gene: TRBD2; j_gene: TRBJ2-7; abundance: -; CDR3aa: CASMRGFLYEQYF; CDR3nt: TGTGCCAGCATGCGGGGGTTCCTCTACGAGCAGTACTTC
v_gene: TRBV29-1; d_gene: TRBD2; j_gene: TRBJ2-3; abundance: once; CDR3aa: CSVEGLAGPLHTSPRSTDTQYF; CDR3nt: TGCAGCGTTGAGGGACTAGCGGGACCTCTACATACCTCTCCACGGAGCACAGATACGCAGTATTTT
v_gene: TRBV6-6; d_gene: -; j_gene: TRBJ1-2; abundance: -; CDR3aa: CASSYSGEVSYGYTF; CDR3nt: TGTGCCAGCAGTTACTCGGGGGAAGTGAGCTATGGCTACACCTTC
v_gene: TRBV10-3; d_gene: -; j_gene: TRBJ1-6; abundance: -; CDR3aa: CATRDGINNSPLHF; CDR3nt: TGTGCCACCAGGGACGGGATTAATAATTCACCCCTCCACTTT
v_gene: TRBV5-4; d_gene: TRBD1; j_gene: TRBJ2-7; abundance: -; CDR3aa: CASSHTQGIIFYEQYF; CDR3nt: TGTGCCAGCAGCCACACACAGGGGATTATATTCTACGAGCAGTACTTC
v_gene: TRBV19; d_gene: -; j_gene: TRBJ1-4; abundance: -; CDR3aa: CASIRSFGEKLFF; CDR3nt: TGTGCCAGTATCAGGTCGTTCGGAGAAAAACTGTTTTTT
v_gene: TRBV28; d_gene: -; j_gene: TRBJ2-7; abundance: -; CDR3aa: CASRPHGPYEQYF; CDR3nt: TGTGCCAGCAGACCCCATGGACCTTACGAGCAGTACTTC
v_gene: TRBV7-2; d_gene: -; j_gene: TRBJ2-7; abundance: -; CDR3aa: CASSPGIGQYF; CDR3nt: TGTGCCAGCAGCCCGGGCATCGGGCAGTACTTC
v_gene: TRBV21-1; d_gene: -; j_gene: TRBJ1-6; abundance: -; CDR3aa: CASSQTGGKRTPLHF; CDR3nt: TGTGCCAGCAGCCAGACAGGGGGCAAGAGGACACCCCTCCACTTT
v_gene: TRBV25-1; d_gene: -; j_gene: TRBJ2-5; abundance: -; CDR3aa: CASILTPSSQETQYF; CDR3nt: TGTGCCAGCATCCTCACCCCTAGCAGTCAAGAGACCCAGTACTTC
v_gene: TRBV6-5; d_gene: -; j_gene: TRBJ1-2; abundance: -; CDR3aa: CASAKEDTPNYGYTF; CDR3nt: TGTGCCAGCGCCAAAGAGGACACCCCTAACTATGGCTACACCTTC
v_gene: TRBV3-1/TRBV3-2; d_gene: -; j_gene: TRBJ2-7; abundance: -; CDR3aa: CASSQGTFAYEQYF; CDR3nt: TGTGCCAGCAGCCAAGGAACGTTTGCCTACGAGCAGTACTTC
v_gene: TRBV29-1; d_gene: TRBD2; j_gene: TRBJ2-1; abundance: -; CDR3aa: CSVEFAGGRLDEQFF; CDR3nt: TGCAGCGTTGAGTTCGCGGGAGGAAGGCTGGATGAGCAGTTCTTC
v_gene: TRBV5-1; d_gene: TRBD1; j_gene: TRBJ1-5; abundance: -; CDR3aa: CASSLGQGGQPQHF; CDR3nt: TGCGCCAGCAGCCTGGGACAGGGGGGACAGCCCCAGCATTTT
v_gene: TRBV24-1; d_gene: -; j_gene: TRBJ1-5; abundance: -; CDR3aa: CATSDPGAGGNQPQHF; CDR3nt: TGTGCCACCAGTGACCCCGGGGCAGGGGGCAATCAGCCCCAGCATTTT
v_gene: TRBV2; d_gene: -; j_gene: TRBJ1-1; abundance: -; CDR3aa: CASNGFDTEAFF; CDR3nt: TGTGCCAGCAATGGATTCGACACTGAAGCTTTCTTT
v_gene: TRBV11-1; d_gene: TRBD1; j_gene: TRBJ2-7; abundance: -; CDR3aa: CASSLRQGADEQYF; CDR3nt: TGTGCCAGCAGCTTAAGACAGGGGGCAGACGAGCAGTACTTC
v_gene: TRBV7-9; d_gene: TRBD1; j_gene: TRBJ1-5; abundance: -; CDR3aa: CASTRTGGNQPQHF; CDR3nt: TGTGCCAGCACCCGGACAGGGGGCAATCAGCCCCAGCATTTT
v_gene: TRBV7-8; d_gene: -; j_gene: TRBJ1-1; abundance: -; CDR3aa: CASSFSANTEAFF; CDR3nt: TGTGCCAGCAGCTTCTCCGCAAACACTGAAGCTTTCTTT
v_gene: TRBV7-2; d_gene: TRBD2; j_gene: TRBJ2-1; abundance: -; CDR3aa: CASSLASTSGKYNEQFF; CDR3nt: TGTGCCAGCAGCTTGGCCTCCACTAGCGGGAAATACAATGAGCAGTTCTTC
v_gene: TRBV10-3; d_gene: -; j_gene: TRBJ1-2; abundance: few; CDR3aa: CAISVGARRGYTF; CDR3nt: TGTGCCATCAGTGTAGGAGCTCGGAGGGGCTACACCTTC
v_gene: TRBV4-3; d_gene: -; j_gene: TRBJ2-1; abundance: once; CDR3aa: CASSQDRSRYNEQFF; CDR3nt: TGCGCCAGCAGCCAAGATAGAAGCAGGTACAATGAGCAGTTCTTC
v_gene: TRBV28; d_gene: -; j_gene: TRBJ1-2; abundance: few; CDR3aa: CASSLSTGKKGGYGYTF; CDR3nt: TGTGCCAGCAGTTTGTCCACAGGGAAGAAAGGTGGCTATGGCTACACCTTC
v_gene: TRBV9; d_gene: -; j_gene: TRBJ1-2; abundance: -; CDR3aa: CASSVGSGGGNYGYTF; CDR3nt: TGTGCCAGCAGCGTAGGGTCCGGGGGAGGTAACTATGGCTACACCTTC
v_gene: TRBV28; d_gene: -; j_gene: TRBJ2-5; abundance: -; CDR3aa: CASSLGGLMGETQYF; CDR3nt: TGTGCCAGCAGTCTCGGCGGGTTGATGGGAGAGACCCAGTACTTC
v_gene: TRBV6-5; d_gene: -; j_gene: TRBJ1-1; abundance: -; CDR3aa: CASSVKLYGQHEAFF; CDR3nt: TGTGCCAGCAGCGTCAAACTATACGGACAGCATGAAGCTTTCTTT
v_gene: TRBV7-8; d_gene: TRBD1; j_gene: TRBJ1-1; abundance: -; CDR3aa: CASSSDRGWNTEAFF; CDR3nt: TGTGCCAGCAGCTCGGACAGGGGATGGAACACTGAAGCTTTCTTT
v_gene: TRBV4-2; d_gene: TRBD2; j_gene: TRBJ2-2; abundance: -; CDR3aa: CASSQDRNSGTGELFF; CDR3nt: TGTGCCAGCAGCCAAGATCGGAATAGCGGGACCGGGGAGCTGTTTTTT
v_gene: TRBV19; d_gene: -; j_gene: TRBJ2-7; abundance: -; CDR3aa: CASSAGLDYEQYF; CDR3nt: TGTGCCAGTAGTGCGGGACTTGACTACGAGCAGTACTTC
v_gene: TRBV9; d_gene: -; j_gene: TRBJ1-1; abundance: -; CDR3aa: CASSVAGNTEAFF; CDR3nt: TGTGCCAGCAGCGTAGCAGGGAACACTGAAGCTTTCTTT
v_gene: TRBV13; d_gene: -; j_gene: TRBJ1-3; abundance: few; CDR3aa: CASSRKPLTLTVSGNTIYF; CDR3nt: TGTGCCAGCAGCCGAAAGCCACTCACCCTGACAGTCTCTGGAAACACCATATATTTT
v_gene: TRBV19; d_gene: TRBD2; j_gene: TRBJ2-1; abundance: -; CDR3aa: CASSIEPGTSGRSGEQFF; CDR3nt: TGTGCCAGTAGTATAGAGCCCGGGACTAGCGGGAGGAGCGGTGAGCAGTTCTTC